Listed here are 29 T cell receptor beta chains from one sample, sequenced in a study of blood T cell repertoires in COVID-19. The repertoire was sequenced with immunoSEQ multiplex PCR; TCRdb's copy has only in-frame clones and lacks some. The data contain fewer than 300,000 clones, roughly 89% of them seen just once; the ten biggest clones take up around 0.8%. Sequencing was carried out using peripheral blood. The receptors derive from a man aged 25-45 years with acute or convalescent COVID-19.

The chain is built from TRBV15 and TRBJ2-1; 8 bases align to TRBD2. J lost 0 bases, V lost 2 bases, and 15 bases had no gene match. Germline lookup yields CDR1 LNHNV and CDR2 YYDKDF (reference sequence). CDR3 length: 20 residues. The CDR3 nucleotides are TGTGCCACCAGCAGACACCCACTCTCGCGGGGGGACATCTCCTACAATGAGCAGTTCTTC. This codes for CATSRHPLSRGDISYNEQFF.

V and J are TRBV5-1 and TRBJ2-1; 14 nucleotides match TRBD2. V trimming: 4 bases; J trimming: 9 bases; junction bases outside the gene matches: 6. Looked up from germline, CDR1 is SGHRS and CDR2 is YFSETQ. The CDR3 runs to 15 residues. The CDR3 region has the DNA TGCGCCAGCAGCCTGGGACTAGCGGGAGTTATTGAGCAGTTCTTC. Translation: CASSLGLAGVIEQFF.

CDR3 in DNA: TGTGCCAGCAGCCAAGATACCGGGCTAGCGGGGGGGCACACCTCTTACGAGCAGTACTTC. Residues: CASSQDTGLAGGHTSYEQYF. The J gene is TRBJ2-7, the V gene TRBV4-2; 12 bases align to TRBD2. Trimming cost V 0 bases and J 4 bases; bases outside gene matches: 16. The CDR3 length is 20 residues. Germline-derived CDR1 and CDR2 are LGHNA and YNFKEQ.

The J gene is TRBJ1-2, the V gene TRBV7-9; possibly TRBD1 for D (6 bases). V dropped 5 bases and J dropped 0 bases, with 19 bases sitting between them. The V gene's germline CDR1 is SEHNR and CDR2 FQNEAQ (reference sequence). This CDR3 has 17 residues. The DNA for the CDR3 is TGTGCCAGCAGCAGTACGGGACACAGGGCTACTAACTATGGCTACACCTTC. Protein: CASSSTGHRATNYGYTF.

The V gene is TRBV9, the J gene TRBJ2-4; a possible D gene is TRBD2 (5 bases). Trimming pared 0 bases from V and 8 bases from J, leaving 15 bases between. The CDR3 runs to 15 residues. Looked up from germline, CDR1 is SGDLS and CDR2 is YYNGEE. The CDR3 sequence: CASSVAGLGVDIQYF. CDR3 sequence (DNA): TGTGCCAGCAGCGTAGCGGGGTTAGGAGTTGACATTCAGTACTTC.

The CDR3: CASRSGRRETQYF. CDR3 coding DNA: TGTGCCAGCAGGAGCGGGAGAAGGGAGACCCAGTACTTC. The J gene is TRBJ2-5, the V gene TRBV28; 8 nucleotides line up with TRBD2. V trimming: 6 bases; J trimming: 5 bases; junction bases outside the gene matches: 5. The germline CDR1 and CDR2 sequences are MDHEN and SYDVKM. CDR3 size: 13 residues.

The chain is built from TRBV19 and TRBJ1-1; 9 bases map to TRBD1. CDR3 length equals 15 residues. V trimming: 5 bases; J trimming: 11 bases; junction bases outside the gene matches: 15. Germline V lookup: CDR1 LNHDA, CDR2 SQIVND (reference sequence). The CDR3 DNA reads TGTGCCAGTAGTCCGGATTCCGGGACAGGGTCCGGGGCTTTCTTT. Protein: CASSPDSGTGSGAFF.

The chain is built from TRBV27 and TRBJ1-6, with D possibly being TRBD1 (6 bases). Germline V gives CDR1 MNHEY, CDR2 SMNVEV (reference sequence). The CDR3 has 14 residues. The V end was cut by 2 bases, the J end by 6 bases, with 8 bases between. This CDR3 is CASSLGQLNSPLHF. The CDR3 DNA is TGTGCCAGCAGTTTAGGACAGCTTAATTCACCCCTCCACTTT.

The chain uses TRBV30 and TRBJ1-5; 8 nucleotides agree with TRBD1. V was clipped by 3 bases and J by 6 bases; unmatched bases: 10. This CDR3 comprises 15 residues. Germline V lookup: CDR1 GTSNPN, CDR2 SVGIG (reference sequence). In nucleotides, the CDR3 is TGTGCCTGGAGCAGGGGGCGCGTCGGGTTTCAGCCCCAGCATTTT. This translates into CAWSRGRVGFQPQHF. The full variable domain, completed using reference TRBV30 and TRBJ1-5, is SQTIHQWPATLVQPVGSPLSLECTVEGTSNPNLYWYRQAAGRGLQLLFYSVGIGQISSEVPQNLSASRPQDRQFILSSKKLLLSDSGFYLCAWSRGRVGFQPQHFGDGTRLSIL.

The V call is TRBV19, the J call TRBJ2-2, with a tentative D call TRBD2 (6 bases). The ends were cut back, 6 bases at V and 2 bases at J, with 13 bases in the middle. Germline values: CDR1 LNHDA, CDR2 SQIVND (reference sequence). CDR3 length equals 15 residues. CDR3 sequence (DNA): TGTGCCAGTAGCCCCTGGCGGGGAAACACCGGGGAGCTGTTTTTT. Translating gives CASSPWRGNTGELFF.

The count of this clone is one. This chain joins TRBV18 and TRBJ2-7; 10 nucleotides align to TRBD2. Germline CDR1 is KGHSH and CDR2 is LQKENI. The CDR3 totals 17 residues. Trimming removed 0 bases from V and 2 bases from J; junction bases left unmatched: 7. The CDR3 loop is CASSPPGLAGAPYEQYF. The CDR3 DNA sequence: TGTGCCAGCTCACCACCGGGGCTAGCGGGAGCCCCCTACGAGCAGTACTTC.

This clone has only a few counts. The chain has TRBV2 and TRBJ2-7, with 9 bases aligning to TRBD2. The V segment lost 8 bases and the J segment 4 bases; nucleotides outside the gene matches: 12. CDR1 and CDR2 (germline): SNHLY, FYNNEI. This CDR3 has 15 residues. The chain's CDR3 is CASSPRGGLAYEQYF. In nucleotides, the CDR3 is TGTGCCAGCTCTCCTCGGGGGGGACTAGCTTACGAGCAGTACTTC.

This chain uses TRBV15 with TRBJ1-4; a possible D gene is TRBD1 (6 bases). Germline V gene lookup returns CDR1 LNHNV and CDR2 YYDKDF (reference sequence). Trimming shortened V by 3 bases and J by 8 bases, and 13 bases separated the two germline ends. This CDR3 region has 14 residues. The CDR3 loop is CATSSGGTGEKLFF. DNA of the CDR3: TGTGCCACCAGCAGTGGAGGTACAGGGGAAAAACTGTTTTTT.

The rearrangement joins TRBV2 to TRBJ2-5, with D unresolved. The CDR3 totals 11 residues. V lost 5 bases to trimming and J lost 7 bases, with 8 bases between them. The germline CDR1 and CDR2 sequences are SNHLY and FYNNEI. CDR3 region: CASSTERTQYF. CDR3 nucleotide sequence: TGTGCCAGCAGTACTGAGAGGACCCAGTACTTC. The whole variable domain, filled in from reference TRBV2 and TRBJ2-5, reads EPEVTQTPSHQVTQMGQEVILRCVPISNHLYFYWYRQILGQKVEFLVSFYNNEISEKSEIFDDQFSVERPDGSNFTLKIRSTKLEDSAMYFCASSTERTQYFGPGTRLLVL.

This chain links TRBV7-6 with TRBJ2-2; 8 bases are shared with TRBD2. Germline CDR1 SGHVS, CDR2 FNYEAQ. J lost 4 bases, V lost 2 bases, and 15 bases had no gene match. The CDR3 runs 19 residues. The CDR3 region is CASSLKRGGGRSGTGELFF. CDR3 sequence (DNA): TGTGCCAGCAGCTTAAAAAGGGGTGGCGGGAGGAGCGGCACCGGGGAGCTGTTTTTT.

With regard to this clone: Other DNA sequences from this sample encode an identical CDR3 as well. The CDR3 sequence is CASSLTGTASYEQYF. As DNA, the CDR3 is TGTGCCAGCAGTTTAACCGGGACAGCTTCCTACGAGCAGTACTTC. This sequence joins TRBV28 and TRBJ2-7; 7 bases line up with TRBD1. Germline V gene data show CDR1 as MDHEN and CDR2 as SYDVKM. V was pared by 2 bases and J by 1 base, with 5 bases of the junction left unmatched. The CDR3 is 15 residues long.

This sequence joins TRBV30 and TRBJ1-2, with D possibly being TRBD1 (5 bases). The V gene lost 3 bases and the J gene lost 1 base, with 9 bases spanning the gap. CDR1 and CDR2 from the germline V gene are GTSNPN and SVGIG (reference sequence). The CDR3 has 13 amino acids. CDR3 nucleotides: TGTGCCTGGAGCCGACAGCTTAACTATGGCTACACCTTC. Amino acids: CAWSRQLNYGYTF.

V and J are TRBV29-1 and TRBJ2-1; 12 bases map to TRBD2. Trimming removed 4 bases from V and 5 bases from J; junction bases left unmatched: 6. Germline CDR1 SQVTM, CDR2 ANQGSEA. There are 15 residues in the CDR3. The CDR3 protein is CSVARGLAGNNEQFF. CDR3 bases: TGCAGCGTTGCTAGAGGACTAGCGGGGAACAATGAGCAGTTCTTC.

This chain links TRBV5-4 with TRBJ2-3; D possibly corresponds to TRBD2 (6 bases). CDR1 is SGHNT, CDR2 YYREEE, per germline (reference sequence). V shed 1 base and J shed 6 bases, with 18 bases lying between them. CDR3 length: 16 residues. The CDR3 protein is CASSLNSGSAGDTQYF. The CDR3 DNA is TGTGCCAGCAGCTTGAATTCGGGATCCGCGGGGGATACGCAGTATTTT.

The chain recombines TRBV4-1 with TRBJ1-2, with 7 positions matching TRBD1. Losses at the gene ends were 4 bases for V and 5 bases for J; bases not matched to a gene: 13. This CDR3 contains 16 residues. CDR1 and CDR2 from the germline V gene are MGHRA and YSYEKL. The chain's CDR3 is CASSPRLARGIYGYTF. CDR3 in DNA: TGCGCCAGCAGCCCTCGTTTAGCCAGGGGGATATATGGCTACACCTTC.

This chain links TRBV6-5 with TRBJ1-2; maybe TRBD1 (6 bases). V lost 6 bases, J lost 6 bases, and 17 bases lay in between. The germline V gene encodes CDR1 MNHEY and CDR2 SVGAGI. This CDR3 has 14 amino acids. The CDR3: CASSPLGGGDGYTF. The CDR3 nucleotides read TGTGCCAGCAGCCCCCTCGGGGGGGGCGATGGCTACACCTTC.

V and J are TRBV2 and TRBJ1-5, with 8 positions matching TRBD1. The CDR3 spans 14 residues. V lost 5 bases to trimming and J lost 4 bases; unmatched junction nucleotides: 4. The germline gives CDR1 SNHLY, CDR2 FYNNEI. The DNA for the CDR3 is TGTGCCAGCAGTTACCGGGACAGGAATCAGCCCCAGCATTTT. Translated, it gives CASSYRDRNQPQHF.

This clone occurred once. The rearrangement joins TRBV5-1 to TRBJ1-4; D might be TRBD1 (6 bases). Germline CDR1 is SGHRS and CDR2 is YFSETQ. The CDR3 sequence is 14 residues long. Deletions cut 0 bases from V and 6 bases from J, with 9 bases between. This CDR3 is CASSLGQVDEKLFF. DNA for the CDR3: TGCGCCAGCAGCTTGGGACAGGTGGATGAAAAACTGTTTTTT.

This chain joins TRBV6-4 and TRBJ1-5; 9 nucleotides agree with TRBD1. With V trimmed by 3 bases and J by 4 bases, 10 bases remained unmatched. Germline V gives CDR1 MRHNA, CDR2 SNTAGT. The CDR3 has 17 residues. The CDR3 is CASSDFGRQGGNQPQHF. The CDR3 region has the DNA TGTGCCAGCAGTGATTTTGGTCGACAGGGGGGAAATCAGCCCCAGCATTTT.

V and J are TRBV2 and TRBJ1-5, with D maybe TRBD1 (5 bases). CDR3 length: 18 amino acids. CDR1 SNHLY and CDR2 FYNNEI come from the germline V gene. Trimming stripped 5 bases from V and 5 bases from J, with 25 bases between. The chain's CDR3 is CASSPPRPGPFVDQPQHF. CDR3 in DNA: TGTGCCAGCAGTCCCCCTCGCCCAGGGCCATTCGTGGATCAGCCCCAGCATTTT.

This chain joins TRBV23-1 and TRBJ1-1; D is unresolved. TRBV23-1 is designated an ORF whose function remains uncertain. The CDR3 length is 18 residues. Trimming took off 1 base at V and 1 base at J, with 19 bases between the two ends. The CDR3, as DNA: TGCGCCAGCAGTCAATATAGGAGGAAAGGCAGAGAGAACACTGAAGCTTTCTTT. Amino acids: CASSQYRRKGRENTEAFF.

The chain recombines TRBV28 with TRBJ1-3; D remains ambiguous. Germline V gene lookup returns CDR1 MDHEN and CDR2 SYDVKM. This CDR3 has 16 amino acids. V dropped 5 bases and J dropped 0 bases, with 14 bases sitting between them. This chain's CDR3 is CASSRGGSPSGNTIYF. The DNA for the CDR3 is TGTGCCAGCAGTCGGGGTGGGTCCCCCTCTGGAAACACCATATATTTT.

V is TRBV28 and J is TRBJ2-7; tentatively, D is TRBD2 (6 bases). CDR1 and CDR2 (germline): MDHEN, SYDVKM. The V and J ends lost 7 bases and 2 bases respectively, with 21 bases between them. CDR3 size: 16 residues. The CDR3, as DNA: TGTGCCAGCACGGCGGGCGGTGCGGGGCAACCCTACGAGCAGTACTTC. Translating gives CASTAGGAGQPYEQYF.

The chain recombines TRBV27 with TRBJ2-5, with 10 nucleotides matching TRBD2. V shed 4 bases, J shed 5 bases, and the junction held 10 bases outside the gene matches. Germline V gene lookup returns CDR1 MNHEY and CDR2 SMNVEV (reference sequence). This CDR3 contains 16 residues. The CDR3 DNA reads TGTGCCAGCAGTTCTCTTACTAGCGGGGCGCAGGAGACCCAGTACTTC. Translation gives CASSSLTSGAQETQYF.